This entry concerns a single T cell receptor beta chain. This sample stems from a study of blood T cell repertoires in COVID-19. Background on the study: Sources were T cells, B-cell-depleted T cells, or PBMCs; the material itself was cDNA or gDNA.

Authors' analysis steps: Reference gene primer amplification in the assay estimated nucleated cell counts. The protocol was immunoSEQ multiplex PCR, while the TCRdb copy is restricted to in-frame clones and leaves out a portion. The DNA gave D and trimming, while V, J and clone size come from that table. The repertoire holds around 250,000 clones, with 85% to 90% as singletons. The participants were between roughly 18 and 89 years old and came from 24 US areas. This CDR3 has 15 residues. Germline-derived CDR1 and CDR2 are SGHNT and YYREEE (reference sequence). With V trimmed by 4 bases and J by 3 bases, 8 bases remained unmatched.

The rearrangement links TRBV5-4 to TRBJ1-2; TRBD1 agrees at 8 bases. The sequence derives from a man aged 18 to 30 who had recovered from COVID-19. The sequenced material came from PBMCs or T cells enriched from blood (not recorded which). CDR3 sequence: CASSHVQGVDYGYTF. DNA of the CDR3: TGTGCCAGCAGCCACGTACAGGGGGTTGACTATGGCTACACCTTC.